This TCR beta chain was identified in a study of blood T cells in healthy people across ages. Study as a whole: With template switching, about one barcoded beta molecule was captured per two T cells. Whole-study results and caveats: Correlation between TCR beta diversity and naive T cell percentage was strong. PBMC samples, being unsorted, prevented any conclusive comparison of naive and antigen-experienced cells.

Regarding this clonotype: Its specificity is unknown.

Per the germline V gene, CDR1 is SGHAT and CDR2 is FQNNGV. The CDR3 consists of 13 residues. For the second PCR, which ran for 7 to 11 cycles, a sample-barcoded 5' primer and a J-beta primer mix were used. TCRdb re-analysed the 5' RACE reads in MiXCR, keeping a single row per CDR3 protein. The sample records 1,100,000 or so distinct CDR3 sequences, around 43% being singletons. This TCR came from a woman aged 60 to 75 in good health. The source material was blood. V gene TRBV11-2 combines with J gene TRBJ2-7; D is undetermined. The end of the DNA fits TRBJ2-5 better, so the J call may be wrong. The CDR3 sequence is CASTEVGEETQYF. Here the CDR3 DNA reads TGTGCCAGCACCGAAGTTGGGGAAGAGACCCAGTACTTC.